The TCR beta chain under discussion was sequenced for a study of cytomegalovirus exposure and HLA in healthy donors. It was with 60 Vbeta and 13 Jbeta primers that the PCR ran. This table comes from immunoSEQ multiplex PCR, and its TCRdb copy is limited to in-frame clones, with some not included. The sample has approximately 180,000 clones, just under 85% seen once; the top ten hold around 5%. Note on this clone: The antigen is unknown.

Findings of the study overall: Earlier analysis looked at TCR beta V segments, and most were productive about 90% or about 30% of the time. Reports showed the classifier diagnosing cytomegalovirus status with high specificity and sensitivity. The investigators catalogued some 150 TCR beta chains as cytomegalovirus-associated.

Sequenced input: PBMCs. The receptor was isolated from a girl aged 10 to 17 in good health and CMV-seropositive.

For the CDR3, the DNA is TGTGCCAGCAACAAATTGGGACTAGCGGGGACTAATGAGCAGTTCTTC. Protein product: CASNKLGLAGTNEQFF. This rearrangement joins TRBV2 to TRBJ2-1, with 13 nucleotides matching TRBD2. Germline CDR1 and CDR2: SNHLY and FYNNEI. V shed 7 bases and J 7 bases; nucleotides not matched to a gene: 10. The CDR3 totals 16 residues.